The TCR beta chain described here comes from a study of blood T cell repertoires in COVID-19. Sequencing used immunoSEQ multiplex PCR; TCRdb keeps in-frame clones, though not all of them. The repertoire holds around 97,000 clones, with roughly 85% as singletons. The CDR3 covers 15 residues. CDR1 and CDR2 (germline): SGHDT, YYEEEE. Deletions cut 2 bases from V and 1 base from J, with 12 bases between. V is TRBV5-6 and J is TRBJ1-1; D is perhaps TRBD1 (5 bases). The sequence derives from a man between 45 and 60 years old in a cohort sampled during active COVID-19. The sequencing sample was made of peripheral blood. CDR3 residues: CASSFRLTANTEAFF. The CDR3 DNA follows: TGTGCCAGCAGCTTTCGCCTGACAGCGAACACTGAAGCTTTCTTT.